This T cell receptor beta chain was recorded in a study of beta chain features in type 1 diabetes (dated by TCRdb to 2017 to 2018). With respect to the entire study: No differences in mean age, gender distribution, total cell number or subset yield were found between patients and healthy donors. In the study, recently diagnosed type 1 diabetes patients and matched healthy donors were compared on the TCRB repertoires of their sorted circulating CD4+ T cell subsets. Naive and central memory subsets were obtained from all 30 or so donors, but regulatory and stem cell-like memory subsets were isolated from only 8 patients and 8 healthy donors. A total of roughly 100 million sorted cells were examined across all samples, and RNA yield correlated strongly with the number of cells per subset.

Each donor gave one peripheral blood draw, averaging approximately 0.12 L, which was collected into heparinised tubes. Naive, central memory, regulatory and stem cell-like memory CD4+ T cells were sorted on a BD FACSAria II using a panel including CD45RO, CCR7, CD25, CD127, CD95 and CD27. A purity above 98% was achieved for all sorted populations. PBMCs were separated immediately by Lymphoprep density gradient centrifugation and were stained directly, without being cultured. Samples were stained and sorted in pairs, with one healthy donor and one patient per experiment, so that batch effects were minimized. The germline V gene encodes CDR1 MDHEN and CDR2 SYDVKM. Counted from cysteine to phenylalanine, this CDR3 has 15 amino acids. Only CDR3 DNA is held: 45 bases, read in frame from base 1. At the junction V is shortened by 4 bases and J by 5 bases, with 16 bases in between. This clone was counted only a few times. Its antigen is unknown. The input lacks base qualities; no much larger clone sits a single base away.

All of the isolated RNA was reverse transcribed with the High Capacity cDNA Reverse Transcription Kit, so expressed TCRB transcripts were sequenced. Naive, central memory and regulatory T cell samples underwent deep immunoSEQ sequencing, averaging about 3.57 million total reads per sample. After sorted cells were lysed in RLT buffer, RNA was extracted with DNase-treated RNeasy Micro or Mini kits, with the choice depending on cell number. To prevent cross-contamination, every cell subset was processed on its own, while patient and healthy donor samples were processed together. TCRB sequences were amplified from cDNA with the immunoSEQ multiplex PCR, producing 87-bp fragments spanning the CDR3 region. Sequencing of the amplicons was performed on the Illumina HiSeq platform. The original methods were these. PCR bias was computationally corrected using synthetic template baselines, reads within Hamming distance 2 were collapsed, and singletons that could not be merged were discarded. Reads were aligned to IMGT to assign V, D and J genes, CDR3 length, and insertions or deletions at six rearrangement sites. Within each subset, clonotype counts were normalized to sorted cell number, after which true diversity and Gini coefficients were computed with the tcR R package. Repertoire sharing was quantified using the overlap coefficient calculated on TCRB nucleotide sequences. Sourced from immuneACCESS, this table was stored by TCRdb with only in-frame sequences that have V and J called. A share of the clones is absent; for the studies checked, an unresolved V gene accounts for under half, and the remainder has no known explanation. That table furnishes V, J and clone size, whereas the DNA furnished D and trimming. Within this sample are about 170,000 clones, with approximately 8.4% of them counted one time only. 0.5% of the sample comes from the top ten.

Overall study outcomes, separate from this receptor: Because small numbers of individuals were included in the HLA sub-analyses, any influence of HLA type on TCRB rearrangement was left unresolved. At VDJ recombination sites, type 1 diabetes patients had fewer insertions and more deleted nucleotides, which implies abnormalities in thymic rearrangement. Because cDNA rather than genomic DNA was sequenced, highly expressing activated cells could have been over-represented, although no difference in activation and CD3 levels was found between groups. Shorter templates might have been favored by PCR, but patient and control samples were amplified and corrected together, so both groups would have been affected equally by any skew. Type 1 diabetes patients showed a moderate but significant shortening of TCRB CDR3 length in all four CD4+ subsets. Naive, central memory and regulatory TCRB repertoires appeared more similar among patients than among healthy donors.

This TCR came from a man younger than 30 with type 1 diabetes. Sequenced material: central memory CD4+ T cells from blood. This chain is built from TRBV28 and TRBJ2-3; TRBD2 is a weak D gene call, 6 bases matching. The sequenced DNA is TGTGCCAGCAGTTCGTCGCGGGCGGAGGGAGATACGCAGTATTTT. Its translation is CASSSSRAEGDTQYF.